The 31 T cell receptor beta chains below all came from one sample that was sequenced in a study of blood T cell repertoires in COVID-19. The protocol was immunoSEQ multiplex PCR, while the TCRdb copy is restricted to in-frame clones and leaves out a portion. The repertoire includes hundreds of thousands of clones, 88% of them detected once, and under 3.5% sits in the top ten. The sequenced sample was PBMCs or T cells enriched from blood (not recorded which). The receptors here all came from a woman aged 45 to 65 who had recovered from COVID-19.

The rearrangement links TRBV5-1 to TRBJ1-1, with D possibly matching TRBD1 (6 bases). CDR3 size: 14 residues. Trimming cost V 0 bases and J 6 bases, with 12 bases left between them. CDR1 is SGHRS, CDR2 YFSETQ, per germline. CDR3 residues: CASSLVQGWSEAFF. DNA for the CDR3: TGCGCCAGCAGCTTGGTACAGGGTTGGTCTGAAGCTTTCTTT.

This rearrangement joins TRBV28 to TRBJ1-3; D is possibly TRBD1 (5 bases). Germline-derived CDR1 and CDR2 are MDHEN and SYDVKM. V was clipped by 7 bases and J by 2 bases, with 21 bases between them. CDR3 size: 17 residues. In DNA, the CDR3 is TGTGCCAGCAACTATGGGGCAGGGAAGTTGGCTGGAAACACCATATATTTT. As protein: CASNYGAGKLAGNTIYF.

CDR3 loop: CASSPDRLTYYEQYF. The CDR3 nucleotides are TGTGCCAGCAGTCCGGACAGACTGACCTACTACGAGCAGTACTTC. The chain employs TRBV27 and TRBJ2-7; D may be TRBD1 (6 bases). V dropped 5 bases and J dropped 3 bases, with 17 bases sitting between them. CDR3 length: 15 residues. Germline CDR1 and CDR2: MNHEY and SMNVEV (reference sequence).

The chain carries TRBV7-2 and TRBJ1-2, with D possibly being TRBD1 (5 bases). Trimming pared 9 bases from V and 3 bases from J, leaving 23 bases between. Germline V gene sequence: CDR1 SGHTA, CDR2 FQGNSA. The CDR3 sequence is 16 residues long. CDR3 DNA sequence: TGTGCCAGTAACGGGGGACCGGGAGCAACTCACTATGGCTACACCTTC. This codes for CASNGGPGATHYGYTF.

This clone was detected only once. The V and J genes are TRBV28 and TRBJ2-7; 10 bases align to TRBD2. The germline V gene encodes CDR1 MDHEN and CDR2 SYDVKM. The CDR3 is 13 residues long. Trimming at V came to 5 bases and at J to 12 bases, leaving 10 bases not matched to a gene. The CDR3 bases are TGTGCCAGCAGTCTAGGGGGACTAGCGATCTTGTACTTC. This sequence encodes CASSLGGLAILYF.

The CDR3 here is CASRTSVTYEQYF. The CDR3 nucleotides are TGTGCCAGCAGGACTAGCGTTACCTACGAGCAGTACTTC. The chain uses TRBV28 and TRBJ2-7, with 8 bases matching TRBD2. The germline CDR1 and CDR2 sequences are MDHEN and SYDVKM. After removal of 6 bases from V and 2 bases from J, the junction contained 3 bases not matched to a gene. The CDR3 has 13 amino acids.

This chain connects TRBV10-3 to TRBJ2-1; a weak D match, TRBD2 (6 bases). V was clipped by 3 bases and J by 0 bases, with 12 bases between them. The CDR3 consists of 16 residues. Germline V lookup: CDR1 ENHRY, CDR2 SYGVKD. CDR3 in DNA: TGTGCCATCAGTGAACTTGGGGGGAGCTCCTACAATGAGCAGTTCTTC. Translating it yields CAISELGGSSYNEQFF.

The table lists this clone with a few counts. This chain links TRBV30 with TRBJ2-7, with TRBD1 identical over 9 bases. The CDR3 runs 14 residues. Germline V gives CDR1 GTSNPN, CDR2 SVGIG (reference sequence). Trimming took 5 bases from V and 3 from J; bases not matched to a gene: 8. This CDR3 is CAWDIGTGNYEQYF. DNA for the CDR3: TGTGCCTGGGACATAGGGACAGGGAACTACGAGCAGTACTTC.

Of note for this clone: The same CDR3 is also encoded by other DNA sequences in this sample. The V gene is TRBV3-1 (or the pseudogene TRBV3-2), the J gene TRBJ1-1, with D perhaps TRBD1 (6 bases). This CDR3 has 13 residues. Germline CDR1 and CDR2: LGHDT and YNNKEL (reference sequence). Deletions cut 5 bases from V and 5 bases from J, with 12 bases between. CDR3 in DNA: TGTGCCAGCAGCTTACAGGGTGGGACTGAAGCTTTCTTT. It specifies CASSLQGGTEAFF.

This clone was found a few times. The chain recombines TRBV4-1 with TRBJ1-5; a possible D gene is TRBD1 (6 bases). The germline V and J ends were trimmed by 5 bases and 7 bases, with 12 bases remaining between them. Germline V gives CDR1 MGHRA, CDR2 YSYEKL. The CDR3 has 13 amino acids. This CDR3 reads CASSWDTGQPQHF. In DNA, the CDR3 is TGCGCCAGCAGCTGGGACACGGGGCAGCCCCAGCATTTT.

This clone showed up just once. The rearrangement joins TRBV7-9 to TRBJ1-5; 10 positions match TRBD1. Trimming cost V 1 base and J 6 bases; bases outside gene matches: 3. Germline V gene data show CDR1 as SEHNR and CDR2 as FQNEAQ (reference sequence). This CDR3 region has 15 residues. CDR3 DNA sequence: TGTGCCAGCAGCTTAGGGGGACAGGGGCTTCAGCCCCAGCATTTT. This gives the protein CASSLGGQGLQPQHF.

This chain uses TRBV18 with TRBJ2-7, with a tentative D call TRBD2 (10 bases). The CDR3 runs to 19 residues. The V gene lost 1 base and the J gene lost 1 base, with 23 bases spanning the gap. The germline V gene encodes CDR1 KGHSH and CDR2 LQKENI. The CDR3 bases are TGTGCCAGCTCACCACGGGGACAGGGATCACTAGCGGGATCCTACGAGCAGTACTTC. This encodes CASSPRGQGSLAGSYEQYF.

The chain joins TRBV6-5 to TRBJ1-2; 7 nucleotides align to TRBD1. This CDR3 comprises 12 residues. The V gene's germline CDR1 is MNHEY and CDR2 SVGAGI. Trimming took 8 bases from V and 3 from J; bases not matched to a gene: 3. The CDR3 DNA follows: TGTGCCAGCGGGACAGAAGACTATGGCTACACCTTC. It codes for CASGTEDYGYTF.

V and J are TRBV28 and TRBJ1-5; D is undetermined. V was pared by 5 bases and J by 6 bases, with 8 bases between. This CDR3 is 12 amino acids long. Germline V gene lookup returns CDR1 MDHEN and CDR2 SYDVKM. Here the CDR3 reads CASSLPFQPQHF. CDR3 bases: TGTGCCAGCAGTCTCCCCTTTCAGCCCCAGCATTTT.

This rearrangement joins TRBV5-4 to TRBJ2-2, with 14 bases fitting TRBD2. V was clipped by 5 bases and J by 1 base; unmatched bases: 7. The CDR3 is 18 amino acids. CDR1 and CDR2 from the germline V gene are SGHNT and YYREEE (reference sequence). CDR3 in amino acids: CASSRGLAGVKNTGELFF. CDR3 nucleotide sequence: TGTGCCAGCAGTCGGGGACTAGCGGGAGTAAAGAACACCGGGGAGCTGTTTTTT.

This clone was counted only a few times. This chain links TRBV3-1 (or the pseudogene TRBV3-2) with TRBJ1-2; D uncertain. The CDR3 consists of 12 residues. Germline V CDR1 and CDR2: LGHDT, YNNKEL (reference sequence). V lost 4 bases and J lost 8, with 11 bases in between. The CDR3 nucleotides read TGTGCCAGCAGCCGGGAGGCGAGCGGCTACACCTTC. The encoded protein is CASSREASGYTF.

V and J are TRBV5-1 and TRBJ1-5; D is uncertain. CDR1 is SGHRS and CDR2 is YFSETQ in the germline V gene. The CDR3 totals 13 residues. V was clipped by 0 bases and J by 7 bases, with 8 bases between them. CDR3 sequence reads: CASSLEPSQPQHF. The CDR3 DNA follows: TGCGCCAGCAGCTTGGAGCCGTCCCAGCCCCAGCATTTT.

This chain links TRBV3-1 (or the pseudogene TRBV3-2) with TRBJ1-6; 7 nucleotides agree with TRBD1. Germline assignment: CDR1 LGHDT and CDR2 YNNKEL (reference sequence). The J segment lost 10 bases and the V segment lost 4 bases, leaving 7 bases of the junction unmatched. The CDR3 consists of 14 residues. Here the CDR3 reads CASSPNRGASPLHF. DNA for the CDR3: TGTGCCAGCAGCCCGAACAGGGGAGCCTCACCCCTCCACTTT.

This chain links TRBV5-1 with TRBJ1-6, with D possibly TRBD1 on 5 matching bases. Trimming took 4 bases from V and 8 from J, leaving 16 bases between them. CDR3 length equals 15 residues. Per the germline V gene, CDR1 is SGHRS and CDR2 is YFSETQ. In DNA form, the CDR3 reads TGCGCCAGCAGCCTACAAACCGGGACTGATTCACCCCTCCACTTT. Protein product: CASSLQTGTDSPLHF.

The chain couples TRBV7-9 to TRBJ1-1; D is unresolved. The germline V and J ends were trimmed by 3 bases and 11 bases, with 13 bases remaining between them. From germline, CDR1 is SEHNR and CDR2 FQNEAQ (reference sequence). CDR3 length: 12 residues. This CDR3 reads CASSLSRSGAFF. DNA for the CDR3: TGTGCCAGCAGCTTGTCCCGATCCGGGGCTTTCTTT.

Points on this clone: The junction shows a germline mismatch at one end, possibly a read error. The CDR3, as DNA: TGTGCTAGCAGCTTAGTAGGGGATGGAGCGCGTATTACTGCCAAAAACATTCAGTACTTC. Its protein product is CASSLVGDGARITAKNIQYF. The rearrangement joins TRBV7-7 to TRBJ2-4, with D perhaps TRBD1 (5 bases). The germline gives CDR1 SSHAT, CDR2 FNYEAQ (reference sequence). The CDR3 extends over 20 amino acids.

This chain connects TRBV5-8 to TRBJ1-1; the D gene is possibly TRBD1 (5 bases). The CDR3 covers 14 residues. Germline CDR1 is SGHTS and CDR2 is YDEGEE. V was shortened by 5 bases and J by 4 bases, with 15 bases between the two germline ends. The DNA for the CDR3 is TGTGCCAGCAGTTTGATTAGGGGCGCCACTGAAGCTTTCTTT. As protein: CASSLIRGATEAFF.

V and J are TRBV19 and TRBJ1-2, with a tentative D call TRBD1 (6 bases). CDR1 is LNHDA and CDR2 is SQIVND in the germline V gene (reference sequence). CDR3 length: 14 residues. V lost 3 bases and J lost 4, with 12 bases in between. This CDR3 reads CASSISPDSYGYTF. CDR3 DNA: TGTGCCAGTAGTATCTCCCCGGACAGCTATGGCTACACCTTC.

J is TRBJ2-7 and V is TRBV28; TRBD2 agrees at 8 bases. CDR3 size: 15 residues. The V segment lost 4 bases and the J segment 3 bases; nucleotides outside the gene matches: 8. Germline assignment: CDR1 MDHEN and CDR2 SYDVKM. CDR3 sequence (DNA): TGTGCCAGCAGTTCCCGGACTAGCAGCTACTACGAGCAGTACTTC. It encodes CASSSRTSSYYEQYF.

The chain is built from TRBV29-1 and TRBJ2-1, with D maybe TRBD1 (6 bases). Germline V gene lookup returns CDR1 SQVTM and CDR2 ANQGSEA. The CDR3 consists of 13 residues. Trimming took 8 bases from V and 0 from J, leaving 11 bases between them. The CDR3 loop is CSTKDSSYNEQFF. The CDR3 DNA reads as TGCAGCACGAAGGACAGCTCCTACAATGAGCAGTTCTTC.

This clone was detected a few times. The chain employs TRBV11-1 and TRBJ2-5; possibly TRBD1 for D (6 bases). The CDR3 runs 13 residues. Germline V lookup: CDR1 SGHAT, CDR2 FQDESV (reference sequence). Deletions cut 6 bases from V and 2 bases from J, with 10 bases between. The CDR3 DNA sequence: TGTGCCAGCAGTCCGGGACAACAAGAGACCCAGTACTTC. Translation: CASSPGQQETQYF.

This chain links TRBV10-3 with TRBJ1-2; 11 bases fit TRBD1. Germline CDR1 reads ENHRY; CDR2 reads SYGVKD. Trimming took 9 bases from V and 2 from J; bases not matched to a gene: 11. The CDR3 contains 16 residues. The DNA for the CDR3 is TGTGCCATAACTCCGGGACAGGGGGGAAAAAACTATGGCTACACCTTC. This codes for CAITPGQGGKNYGYTF.

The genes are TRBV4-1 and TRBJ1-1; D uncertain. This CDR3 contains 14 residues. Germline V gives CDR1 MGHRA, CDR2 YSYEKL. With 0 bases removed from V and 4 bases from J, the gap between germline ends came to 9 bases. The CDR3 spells CASSQDSGSTEAFF. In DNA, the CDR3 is TGCGCCAGCAGCCAAGATTCGGGAAGCACTGAAGCTTTCTTT.

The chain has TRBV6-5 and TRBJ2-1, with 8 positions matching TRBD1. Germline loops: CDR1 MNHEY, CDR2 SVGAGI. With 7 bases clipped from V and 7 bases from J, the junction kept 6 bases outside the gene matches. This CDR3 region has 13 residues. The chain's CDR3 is CASNRQGRNEQFF. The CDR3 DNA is TGTGCCAGCAATCGACAGGGGAGGAATGAGCAGTTCTTC.

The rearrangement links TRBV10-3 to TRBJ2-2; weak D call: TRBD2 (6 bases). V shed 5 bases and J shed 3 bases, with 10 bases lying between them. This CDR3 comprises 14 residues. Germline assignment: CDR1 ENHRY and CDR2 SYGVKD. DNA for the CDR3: TGTGCCATCAGTCCTCGGGAGTACACCGGGGAGCTGTTTTTT. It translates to CAISPREYTGELFF.

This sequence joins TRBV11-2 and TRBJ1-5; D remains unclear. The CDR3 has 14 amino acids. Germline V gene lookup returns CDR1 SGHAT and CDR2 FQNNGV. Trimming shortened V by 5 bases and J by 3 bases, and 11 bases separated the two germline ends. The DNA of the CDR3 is TGTGCCAGCAGCCAACCAGGTGTCAATCAGCCCCAGCATTTT. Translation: CASSQPGVNQPQHF.